One and the same sample provided the 26 T cell receptor beta chains below, sequenced in a study of blood T cell repertoires in COVID-19. Generated by immunoSEQ multiplex PCR, the TCRdb table keeps only in-frame clones and is missing some. The sample lists 61,000 or so clones, roughly 86% occurring once. The specimen was peripheral blood. Receptors originate from a woman aged 45-59 years with active or convalescent COVID-19.

The chain has TRBV15 and TRBJ1-3; D perhaps matches TRBD1 (6 bases). This CDR3 region has 16 residues. CDR1 LNHNV and CDR2 YYDKDF come from the germline V gene (reference sequence). The V gene lost 0 bases and the J gene lost 1 base, with 10 bases spanning the gap. The CDR3 nucleotides read TGTGCCACCAGCAGAGACGGGACACGGTCTGGAAACACCATATATTTT. The encoded protein is CATSRDGTRSGNTIYF. The full variable domain, with the rest looked up from reference TRBV15 and TRBJ1-3, is DAMVIQNPRYQVTQFGKPVTLSCSQTLNHNVMYWYQQKSSQAPKLLFHYYDKDFNNEADTPDNFQSRRPNTSFCFLDIRSPGLGDTAMYLCATSRDGTRSGNTIYFGEGSWLTVV.

The V gene is TRBV19, the J gene TRBJ1-1, with D maybe TRBD1 (5 bases). Deletions cut 5 bases from V and 0 bases from J, with 10 bases between. This CDR3 contains 14 residues. CDR1 is LNHDA and CDR2 is SQIVND in the germline V gene (reference sequence). The CDR3 loop is CASSPTVLNTEAFF. CDR3 sequence (DNA): TGTGCCAGTAGTCCGACAGTTCTGAACACTGAAGCTTTCTTT.

This clone was detected a few times. The chain is built from TRBV2 and TRBJ2-1; D is perhaps TRBD2 (6 bases). This CDR3 contains 13 residues. Trimming removed 5 bases from V and 6 bases from J, with 11 bases in between. Germline CDR1 reads SNHLY; CDR2 reads FYNNEI. CDR3 residues: CASSYGLSNEQFF. CDR3 nucleotides: TGTGCCAGCAGTTATGGACTAAGCAATGAGCAGTTCTTC. Looking up the rest from reference TRBV2 and TRBJ2-1 gives the full variable domain: EPEVTQTPSHQVTQMGQEVILRCVPISNHLYFYWYRQILGQKVEFLVSFYNNEISEKSEIFDDQFSVERPDGSNFTLKIRSTKLEDSAMYFCASSYGLSNEQFFGPGTRLTVL.

This clone was counted between two and nine times. The chain combines TRBV29-1 with TRBJ2-1; 14 bases are shared with TRBD2. V was pared by 1 base and J by 9 bases, with 11 bases of the junction left unmatched. Germline V gives CDR1 SQVTM, CDR2 ANQGSEA. This CDR3 spans 17 amino acids. CDR3 in amino acids: CSVEVGTSGSAGGEQFF. As DNA, the CDR3 is TGCAGCGTTGAAGTCGGGACTAGCGGGAGCGCCGGTGGTGAGCAGTTCTTC.

This clone was detected only once. The gene calls are TRBV9 and TRBJ2-7; D might be TRBD2 (6 bases). Germline V CDR1 and CDR2: SGDLS, YYNGEE. The CDR3 is 15 residues long. V was cut by 0 bases and J by 0 bases, with 10 bases left in between. This CDR3 is CASSVGYGSSYEQYF. CDR3 nucleotides: TGTGCCAGCAGCGTAGGGTACGGGAGCTCCTACGAGCAGTACTTC.

The rearrangement links TRBV7-6 to TRBJ1-1; no firm D call. V dropped 2 bases and J dropped 3 bases, with 4 bases sitting between them. Germline loops: CDR1 SGHVS, CDR2 FNYEAQ. The CDR3 covers 12 residues. The chain's CDR3 is CASSLLDTEAFF. CDR3 DNA: TGTGCCAGCAGCTTATTAGACACTGAAGCTTTCTTT. Based on the CDR3 plus reference TRBV7-6 and TRBJ1-1, the full variable domain is GAGVSQSPRYKVTKRGQDVALRCDPISGHVSLYWYRQALGQGPEFLTYFNYEAQQDKSGLPNDRFSAERPEGSISTLTIQRTEQRDSAMYRCASSLLDTEAFFGQGTRLTVV.

This chain connects TRBV27 to TRBJ2-3; TRBD2 matches at 9 bases. The CDR3 sequence is 17 residues long. V dropped 0 bases and J dropped 2; count of bases not matched to a gene: 6. CDR1 MNHEY and CDR2 SMNVEV come from the germline V gene (reference sequence). This CDR3 is CASSLSNVAGVTDTQYF. The CDR3 region has the DNA TGTGCCAGCAGTTTATCGAACGTAGCGGGGGTCACAGATACGCAGTATTTT.

The J gene is TRBJ2-7, the V gene TRBV10-3; a possible D gene is TRBD1 (6 bases). The V gene's germline CDR1 is ENHRY and CDR2 SYGVKD. V shed 10 bases and J shed 0 bases, with 19 bases lying between them. This CDR3 has 15 amino acids. This CDR3 is CAKKPGHNSSYEQYF. The DNA for the CDR3 is TGTGCCAAGAAGCCGGGACACAATAGCTCCTACGAGCAGTACTTC.

CDR3 DNA sequence: TGTGCCATCAGTGAGGGGGGGGACAGGGAATGGAACACTGAAGCTTTCTTT. Its protein product is CAISEGGDREWNTEAFF. The J gene is TRBJ1-1, the V gene TRBV10-3; 9 nucleotides agree with TRBD1. Germline CDR1 is ENHRY and CDR2 is SYGVKD. The CDR3 sequence is 17 residues long. V lost 2 bases, J lost 1 base, and 8 bases stayed unmatched.

The CDR3 loop is CASSARGRVEKLFF. CDR3 DNA: TGTGCCAGCAGCGCCAGGGGGCGGGTTGAAAAACTGTTTTTT. J is TRBJ1-4 and V is TRBV5-5; 8 positions agree with TRBD1. J gave up 7 bases and V 4 bases, and 6 bases lay outside the gene matches. Germline V gene data show CDR1 as SGHKS and CDR2 as YYEKEE (reference sequence). The CDR3 length is 14 residues.

The rearrangement links TRBV21-1 to TRBJ2-1; the table's D call TRBD1 went unverified against the DNA. TRBV21-1 is flagged as a pseudogene. This CDR3 spans 16 amino acids. CDR3 residues: CASSKARTGFDNEQFF. The CDR3, as DNA: TGTGCCAGCAGCAAAGCCCGGACAGGGTTTGACAATGAGCAGTTCTTC.

This chain links TRBV9 with TRBJ2-5; the D gene is possibly TRBD2 (6 bases). The CDR3 sequence is 14 residues long. In germline, CDR1 is SGDLS, CDR2 YYNGEE. V dropped 1 base and J dropped 5 bases, with 12 bases sitting between them. The CDR3 loop is CASSVLEGGETQYF. In DNA, the CDR3 is TGTGCCAGCAGCGTATTAGAAGGAGGGGAGACCCAGTACTTC.

The rearrangement joins TRBV3-1 (or the pseudogene TRBV3-2) to TRBJ2-5, with TRBD2 matching over 12 bases. The trim removed 5 bases at V and 1 base at J, leaving 5 bases unmatched. CDR3 length: 16 residues. The germline V gene encodes CDR1 LGHDT and CDR2 YNNKEL (reference sequence). DNA for the CDR3: TGTGCCAGCAGCGAGACTAGCGGGAGCCTCCAAGAGACCCAGTACTTC. Encoded protein: CASSETSGSLQETQYF.

In nucleotides, the CDR3 is TGTGCCTGGAGTGTCGCCGGGGAGCTGTTTTTT. Translating gives CAWSVAGELFF. The rearrangement uses TRBV30 and TRBJ2-2; D ambiguous. V was trimmed by 0 bases and J by 6 bases, leaving 2 bases between them. Germline V gene sequence: CDR1 GTSNPN, CDR2 SVGIG (reference sequence). This CDR3 has 11 amino acids.

The V and J genes are TRBV30 and TRBJ1-6; the match to TRBD1 covers 8 bases. The CDR3 consists of 14 residues. Germline V CDR1 and CDR2: GTSNPN, SVGIG (reference sequence). V gave up 2 bases and J gave up 9 bases; unmatched junction bases: 6. The CDR3 DNA is TGTGCCTGGAGTCCCAGGGGGCTGGGTTCACCCCTCCACTTT. It yields the protein CAWSPRGLGSPLHF.

J is TRBJ2-2 and V is TRBV5-6, with 14 positions matching TRBD2. CDR1 and CDR2 (germline): SGHDT, YYEEEE. This CDR3 spans 17 amino acids. V trimming: 4 bases; J trimming: 5 bases; junction bases outside the gene matches: 7. For the CDR3, the DNA is TGTGCCAGCAGCGACGGACTAGCGGGAGGTGCAACCGGGGAGCTGTTTTTT. This gives the protein CASSDGLAGGATGELFF.

The chain has TRBV29-1 and TRBJ1-2; D uncertain. Germline values: CDR1 SQVTM, CDR2 ANQGSEA. V lost 6 bases to trimming and J lost 3 bases, with 11 bases between them. This CDR3 is built from 12 residues. DNA for the CDR3: TGCAGCGTGACATCTTCCTACTATGGCTACACCTTC. Amino acids: CSVTSSYYGYTF. The variable domain in full, with the rest retrieved from reference TRBV29-1 and TRBJ1-2, is SAVISQKPSRDICQRGTSLTIQCQVDSQVTMMFWYRQQPGQSLTLIATANQGSEATYESGFVIDKFPISRPNLTFSTLTVSNMSPEDSSIYLCSVTSSYYGYTFGSGTRLTVV.

The chain recombines TRBV5-1 with TRBJ2-5, with TRBD2 matching over 7 bases. The V gene end was trimmed by 5 bases and the J gene end by 8 bases; junction bases not matched to a gene: 15. In germline, CDR1 is SGHRS, CDR2 YFSETQ. The CDR3 loop spans 15 amino acids. The CDR3 DNA follows: TGCGCCAGCAGTACCACCGAGACTAGCCGTGGTACCCAGTACTTC. This encodes CASSTTETSRGTQYF.

The V call is TRBV6-5, the J call TRBJ2-1; 11 bases fit TRBD1. Germline V gene data show CDR1 as MNHEY and CDR2 as SVGAGI. The CDR3 contains 14 residues. The V segment lost 6 bases and the J segment 9 bases; nucleotides outside the gene matches: 7. CDR3 bases: TGTGCCAGCAGGAGAGGGACAGGGGGGAGTGAGCAGTTCTTC. This gives the protein CASRRGTGGSEQFF.

The rearrangement links TRBV27 to TRBJ2-2; TRBD2 agrees at 12 bases. The germline CDR1 and CDR2 sequences are MNHEY and SMNVEV (reference sequence). The length of the CDR3 is 15 residues. The J segment lost 8 bases and the V segment lost 5 bases, leaving 6 bases of the junction unmatched. The CDR3 is CASSRLAGVSGELFF. The CDR3 DNA is TGTGCCAGCAGTCGACTAGCGGGAGTTTCGGGGGAGCTGTTTTTT.

The chain links TRBV18 to TRBJ2-1; D might be TRBD2 (5 bases). Germline values: CDR1 KGHSH, CDR2 LQKENI. V lost 4 bases and J lost 6, with 19 bases in between. The CDR3 has 16 amino acids. The CDR3 spells CASSLTLAPEFNEQFF. The CDR3 nucleotides are TGTGCCAGCTCACTCACCTTAGCGCCCGAGTTCAATGAGCAGTTCTTC. The whole variable domain, filled in from reference TRBV18 and TRBJ2-1, reads NAGVMQNPRHLVRRRGQEARLRCSPMKGHSHVYWYRQLPEEGLKFMVYLQKENIIDESGMPKERFSAEFPKEGPSILRIQQVVRGDSAAYFCASSLTLAPEFNEQFFGPGTRLTVL.

V and J are TRBV19 and TRBJ2-2, with 7 positions matching TRBD2. The CDR3 extends over 15 amino acids. Germline CDR1 reads LNHDA; CDR2 reads SQIVND (reference sequence). V lost 6 bases to trimming and J lost 1 base; unmatched junction nucleotides: 5. CDR3 nucleotide sequence: TGTGCCAGTAGCCAGGGACTACTGAACACCGGGGAGCTGTTTTTT. This gives the protein CASSQGLLNTGELFF.

The chain employs TRBV6-2 or TRBV6-3 and TRBJ2-7; 7 nucleotides line up with TRBD2. The germline V gene encodes CDR1 MNHEY and CDR2 SVGEGT. The V gene end was trimmed by 0 bases and the J gene end by 6 bases; junction bases not matched to a gene: 2. This CDR3 spans 13 amino acids. CDR3 DNA: TGTGCCAGCAGTTACTCCCTAGCGGCCGAGCAGTACTTC. Translating it yields CASSYSLAAEQYF.

V and J are TRBV30 and TRBJ1-1, with 10 bases matching TRBD1. Germline CDR1 and CDR2: GTSNPN and SVGIG (reference sequence). The CDR3 is made up of 13 amino acids. J was trimmed by 4 bases and V by 2 bases; bases with no gene match: 1. CDR3: CAWSRDRGTEAFF. The CDR3 DNA follows: TGTGCCTGGAGTAGGGACAGGGGCACTGAAGCTTTCTTT.

The V and J genes are TRBV30 and TRBJ2-7; 14 bases map to TRBD2. The J segment lost 6 bases and the V segment lost 5 bases, leaving 6 bases of the junction unmatched. The CDR3 is made up of 14 amino acids. The germline CDR1 and CDR2 sequences are GTSNPN and SVGIG (reference sequence). For the CDR3, the DNA is TGTGCCTGGGGGGAGACTAGCGGGAGGGCCGAGCAGTACTTC. It codes for CAWGETSGRAEQYF.

In this sample, this clone is medium-sized. The chain uses TRBV10-2 and TRBJ1-1; 10 bases line up with TRBD1. The CDR3 has 14 amino acids. The germline V gene encodes CDR1 WSHSY and CDR2 SAAADI. V lost 6 bases and J lost 2; bases outside the gene matches: 3. The chain's CDR3 is CASSLTGGNTEAFF. As DNA, the CDR3 is TGCGCCAGCAGCCTGACAGGGGGCAACACTGAAGCTTTCTTT.